This TCR beta chain derives from a study of technical replicates of blood from a handful of donors. Method: immunoSEQ multiplex PCR; TCRdb's copy keeps in-frame clones and lacks some. Among tens of thousands of clones listed, approximately 90% were seen once. Germline values: CDR1 SNHLY, CDR2 FYNNEI. V lost 8 bases and J 3 bases, leaving 4 bases between the germline ends. This CDR3 has 11 residues. The clonotype originates from a human donor in good health. The chain is built from TRBV2 and TRBJ2-2; D not resolved. Material: T cells isolated from PBMCs. Here the CDR3 DNA reads TGTGCCAGCCAATACACCGGGGAGCTGTTTTTT. Its protein product is CASQYTGELFF.